These 12 T cell receptor beta chains were sequenced from one sample in a study of OX40 agonist ivuxolimab in advanced cancers. This table comes from immunoSEQ multiplex PCR, and its TCRdb copy is limited to in-frame clones, with some not included. The sample carries 75,000 to 100,000 clones, approximately 80% recorded once. Sequencing used CD4+ or CD8+ T cells sorted from blood, obtained in a trial of the OX40 agonist ivuxolimab. These receptors were obtained from an adult with an advanced solid tumor such as melanoma, head and neck, liver or kidney cancer.

The J gene is TRBJ2-7, the V gene TRBV9; perhaps D is TRBD1 or TRBD2 (5 bases each). The CDR3 consists of 14 residues. The germline V and J ends were trimmed by 0 bases and 4 bases, with 11 bases remaining between them. CDR1 is SGDLS and CDR2 is YYNGEE in the germline V gene. CDR3 region: CASSVGGDRYEQYF. The CDR3 DNA is TGTGCCAGCAGCGTAGGGGGAGACAGATACGAGCAGTACTTC.

V gene TRBV5-1 combines with J gene TRBJ2-7, with no clear D. In germline, CDR1 is SGHRS, CDR2 YFSETQ. The CDR3 length is 15 residues. The V gene lost 1 base and the J gene lost 3 bases, with 14 bases spanning the gap. CDR3 nucleotides: TGCGCCAGCAGCTTGTCCTATACTAAAATCTACGAGCAGTACTTC. The encoded protein is CASSLSYTKIYEQYF.

The chain couples TRBV11-2 to TRBJ1-2, with 7 bases that match TRBD1. The V gene end was trimmed by 3 bases and the J gene end by 6 bases; junction bases not matched to a gene: 4. The CDR3 length is 13 residues. CDR1 and CDR2 (germline): SGHAT, FQNNGV. The CDR3 region has the DNA TGTGCCAGCAGCTTCGACAGGGATGATGGCTACACCTTC. Amino acid sequence: CASSFDRDDGYTF.

V is TRBV6-6 and J is TRBJ2-7, with D unresolved. The V gene lost 0 bases and the J gene lost 11 bases, with 14 bases spanning the gap. The germline CDR1 and CDR2 sequences are MNHNY and SVGAGI (reference sequence). This CDR3 is 13 amino acids long. The CDR3 DNA follows: TGTGCCAGCAGTTACTCGATTGGTCTGCTAGAGTACTTC. Encoded protein: CASSYSIGLLEYF.

The chain carries TRBV29-1 and TRBJ1-1; 9 positions match TRBD1. Germline V gene lookup returns CDR1 SQVTM and CDR2 ANQGSEA. J was trimmed by 1 base and V by 1 base; bases with no gene match: 4. CDR3 length equals 15 residues. CDR3 DNA: TGCAGCGTTGAAGGGGGGACAGGGTGGAACACTGAAGCTTTCTTT. Translation: CSVEGGTGWNTEAFF.

The chain joins TRBV7-2 to TRBJ2-1; 11 bases fit TRBD2. This CDR3 contains 16 residues. Unmatched junction bases numbered 4, after V lost 3 bases and J lost 3 bases. Germline V gene lookup returns CDR1 SGHTA and CDR2 FQGNSA. The CDR3 DNA follows: TGTGCCAGCAGCTTCCTAGCGGGGGGTCTCTACAATGAGCAGTTCTTC. This encodes CASSFLAGGLYNEQFF.

This chain links TRBV2 with TRBJ2-1, with D unresolved. Germline assignment: CDR1 SNHLY and CDR2 FYNNEI. V lost 7 bases, J lost 8 bases, and 21 bases lay in between. The CDR3 consists of 15 residues. As DNA, the CDR3 is TGTGCCAGCACTCCTCCGGGCCCCGCGGCCCATGAGCAGTTCTTC. Translating gives CASTPPGPAAHEQFF.

The rearrangement uses TRBV29-1 and TRBJ2-3; the match to TRBD2 covers 12 bases. The length of the CDR3 is 15 residues. The germline gives CDR1 SQVTM, CDR2 ANQGSEA. The V gene end was trimmed by 5 bases and the J gene end by 2 bases; junction bases not matched to a gene: 5. CDR3 DNA sequence: TGCAGCGTTCTCGGACTAGCGGGGAACACAGATACGCAGTATTTT. Amino acid sequence: CSVLGLAGNTDTQYF.

V is TRBV9 and J is TRBJ2-3; a possible D gene is TRBD2 (7 bases). Trimming removed 6 bases from V and 6 bases from J, with 20 bases in between. The CDR3 is 15 amino acids. Per the germline V gene, CDR1 is SGDLS and CDR2 is YYNGEE. In DNA form, the CDR3 reads TGTGCCAGCAACCCTATAGGAGGGGGAGGGGATACGCAGTATTTT. It is translated as CASNPIGGGGDTQYF.

The V call is TRBV6-6, the J call TRBJ1-5; the D gene is possibly TRBD1 (5 bases). V was pared by 6 bases and J by 7 bases, with 16 bases between. The CDR3 is made up of 14 amino acids. Germline values: CDR1 MNHNY, CDR2 SVGAGI (reference sequence). The CDR3 is CASRGTGTGQPQHF. Here the CDR3 DNA reads TGTGCCAGCAGGGGGACGGGAACTGGACAGCCCCAGCATTTT.

This chain links TRBV4-2 with TRBJ2-1; the match to TRBD2 covers 9 bases. Trimming at V came to 0 bases and at J to 2 bases, leaving 5 bases not matched to a gene. From germline, CDR1 is LGHNA and CDR2 YNFKEQ. The CDR3 loop spans 17 amino acids. The CDR3 reads CASSQDPASGTYNEQFF. The CDR3 DNA is TGTGCCAGCAGCCAAGATCCCGCTAGCGGGACCTACAATGAGCAGTTCTTC.

This chain uses TRBV27 with TRBJ1-6; D unclear. The CDR3 runs 13 residues. Germline CDR1 reads MNHEY; CDR2 reads SMNVEV (reference sequence). The V gene lost 8 bases and the J gene lost 6 bases, with 11 bases spanning the gap. This CDR3 reads CASRTASNSPLHF. The CDR3, as DNA: TGTGCCAGCCGGACGGCCTCTAATTCACCCCTCCACTTT.